This TCR beta chain was documented in a study of CD8+ T cells in alopecia areata. The V gene end was trimmed by 5 bases and the J gene end by 6 bases; junction bases not matched to a gene: 11. The CDR3 is made up of 15 amino acids. Germline V gene lookup returns CDR1 MNHEY and CDR2 SMNVEV (reference sequence). Reverse transcribed after extraction, RNA yielded cDNA as the sequencing template. Profiled with immunoSEQ multiplex PCR; TCRdb holds only in-frame clones, not every one. The table shows about 250,000 clones, with 65% to 70% occurring only once. This specimen was CD4+ T cells sorted from blood, taken at week 0. This TCR was recovered from a human donor with alopecia areata. The V call is TRBV27, the J call TRBJ2-7; TRBD1 matches 9 bases. CDR3: CASSPTGTGPGEQYF. In DNA, the CDR3 is TGTGCCAGCAGTCCCACCGGGACAGGGCCTGGCGAGCAGTACTTC.